The clone carrying this T cell receptor beta chain was counted a few times. Its cognate antigen is unknown. At one of its ends the junction is not consistent with the germline gene, which may arise from a read error. The record originates from a study of CD8 T cells in ankylosing spondylitis. Study results and caveats: Disease-linked clones bore a CD8+ phenotype and were relatively rare in peripheral blood. Previous work reported some of these motif variants in the synovial fluid and blood of reactive arthritis. What seemed typical of ankylosing spondylitis blood was a TCR beta motif built from under 10 highly homologous variants.

Quantitative 5'-RACE was performed with molecular barcodes, and it yielded the TCR beta libraries. TCRdb re-derived calls from the 5' RACE reads in MiXCR, one entry per CDR3 protein. The sample has 150,000 to 200,000 distinct CDR3 sequences, over 10% seen once. This CDR3 comprises 13 residues. CDR1 SEHNR and CDR2 FQNEAQ come from the germline V gene (reference sequence). The TCR originated in a female donor with ankylosing spondylitis or in good health (not recorded which). V gene TRBV7-9 combines with J gene TRBJ2-7; 9 nucleotides line up with TRBD1. Sequenced material: blood, either unsorted or a sorted T cell fraction (not recorded which). DNA for the CDR3: TGTGCCAGCTCAAGACAGGGGGTCAAAGTAAGGGACTTC. The encoded protein is CASSRQGVKVRDF.